What follows are 3 T cell receptor beta chains derived from one specimen sequenced in a study of blood T cell repertoires in COVID-19. Profiled with immunoSEQ multiplex PCR; TCRdb holds only in-frame clones, not every one. The sample lists about 69,000 clones, 86% occurring once. The sample taken for sequencing was peripheral blood. The receptor set was obtained from a man aged 35-49 years with COVID-19, enrolled during active disease.

The chain is built from TRBV4-1 and TRBJ2-7; perhaps TRBD1 as D (5 bases). The CDR3 consists of 13 residues. CDR1 and CDR2 from the germline V gene are MGHRA and YSYEKL. V was pared by 1 base and J by 3 bases, with 7 bases between. The CDR3 loop reads CASSQGDSYEQYF. The DNA of the CDR3 is TGCGCCAGCAGCCAAGGCGACAGCTACGAGCAGTACTTC.

A few counts support this clone. The rearrangement links TRBV4-1 to TRBJ1-3, with D perhaps matching TRBD1 (5 bases). V was shortened by 2 bases and J by 0 bases, with 14 bases between the two germline ends. Germline CDR1 is MGHRA and CDR2 is YSYEKL. This CDR3 region has 17 residues. CDR3: CASSQQGALLSGNTIYF. CDR3 in DNA: TGCGCCAGCAGCCAACAGGGTGCCCTACTCTCTGGAAACACCATATATTTT.

The genes are TRBV6-1 and TRBJ2-5; TRBD1 agrees at 8 bases. CDR3 length equals 16 residues. Germline CDR1 is MNHNS and CDR2 is SASEGT. Trimming cost V 4 bases and J 5 bases; bases outside gene matches: 12. CDR3 nucleotides: TGTGCCAGCAGTGGGATCACAGGGGGTGATCGGGAGACCCAGTACTTC. Its translation is CASSGITGGDRETQYF.